The clone carrying this T cell receptor beta chain was seen repeatedly, ten times or more. What it binds is unknown. The sequence runs out 3 residues before the end of the CDR3; the remainder is reconstructed from the germline J gene. The CDR3 is 17 amino acids. Trimming cost V 5 bases and J 1 base; bases outside gene matches: 10. Germline V CDR1 and CDR2: DFQATT, SNEGSKA (reference sequence). Sequencing input was equivalent genomic DNA from CVID and controls. Method: immunoSEQ multiplex PCR; TCRdb's copy keeps in-frame clones and lacks some. The sample is made up of 9,400 or so clones, none counted only once. Blood samples were heparinized, about 4.5 to 8 ml per donor. This sample is part of a study of T cell clonality in common variable immunodeficiency. Study findings and constraints: Reportedly, TCR beta sequences from common variable immunodeficiency showed fewer deletions and N-nucleotide insertions. Repertoire-complication correlations in CVID were limited by patient heterogeneity. Shared TCRbeta clones were fewer between CVID subjects than controls.

The receptor comes from a human donor with common variable immunodeficiency. The V gene is TRBV20-1, the J gene TRBJ2-1, with 11 bases lining up with TRBD2. The material sequenced was peripheral blood mononuclear cells. This chain's CDR3 is CSAPGLAGYGSYNEQFF. Partial CDR3 DNA: TGCAGTGCTCCCGGACTAGCGGGTTATGGGTCCTACAATGAG.